Listed here are 32 T cell receptor beta chains from one sample, sequenced in a study of T cell responses to AZD1222 COVID-19 vaccine. The table came from immunoSEQ multiplex PCR; TCRdb's copy has only in-frame clones and leaves some out. Seen here are some 110,000 clones, 85% to 90% observed once, and the top ten hold 9.1%. The material was peripheral blood, obtained on day 0 of AZD1222 vaccination. The origin of the receptors is an adult in good health.

The rearrangement links TRBV28 to TRBJ2-3; maybe TRBD2 (7 bases). Trimming took off 11 bases at V and 2 bases at J, with 14 bases between the two ends. The V gene's germline CDR1 is MDHEN and CDR2 SYDVKM. The CDR3 totals 13 residues. CDR3 region: CAGGAAHTDTQYF. CDR3 bases: TGTGCCGGGGGGGCCGCCCACACAGATACGCAGTATTTT.

The rearrangement links TRBV7-3 to TRBJ1-1; 8 bases are shared with TRBD1. The ends lost 5 bases at V and 5 bases at J; junction bases unmatched: 10. The CDR3 length is 15 residues. CDR1 is SGHTA and CDR2 is FQGTGA in the germline V gene. CDR3 residues: CASSPQATGETEAFF. The CDR3 coding sequence is TGTGCCAGCAGCCCGCAGGCGACAGGGGAGACTGAAGCTTTCTTT.

The V call is TRBV19, the J call TRBJ2-7; the match to TRBD1 covers 9 bases. After removal of 6 bases from V and 3 bases from J, the junction contained 6 bases not matched to a gene. This CDR3 region has 14 residues. The germline V gene encodes CDR1 LNHDA and CDR2 SQIVND (reference sequence). The CDR3 spells CASRPRDRVYEQYF. The CDR3 DNA reads as TGTGCCAGTAGGCCCCGGGACAGGGTCTACGAGCAGTACTTC.

This clone was found once. CDR3 sequence: CASSPAGTARGEQYF. DNA for the CDR3: TGTGCCAGCTCACCGGCCGGGACCGCCAGGGGCGAGCAGTACTTC. The chain has TRBV18 and TRBJ2-7; tentatively, D is TRBD1 (6 bases). Trimming cost V 3 bases and J 6 bases, with 18 bases left between them. The length of the CDR3 is 15 residues. Germline CDR1 and CDR2: KGHSH and LQKENI.

The genes are TRBV7-9 and TRBJ2-4; D might be TRBD2 (6 bases). The V end was cut by 7 bases, the J end by 8 bases, with 24 bases between. The germline CDR1 and CDR2 sequences are SEHNR and FQNEAQ (reference sequence). The CDR3 has 16 amino acids. CDR3 protein: CASTPNLAGQGYIQYF. The CDR3 DNA sequence: TGTGCCAGCACCCCTAACCTCGCGGGGCAAGGATACATTCAGTACTTC.

The chain links TRBV5-4 to TRBJ2-1, with 13 bases that match TRBD2. The V gene's germline CDR1 is SGHNT and CDR2 YYREEE (reference sequence). V was clipped by 5 bases and J by 4 bases; unmatched bases: 9. The CDR3 totals 17 residues. The CDR3 DNA is TGTGCCAGCAGTTCCGGGACTAGCGGGACTTTATACAATGAGCAGTTCTTC. Translating it yields CASSSGTSGTLYNEQFF.

The genes are TRBV7-2 and TRBJ2-3; 12 bases map to TRBD1. This CDR3 region has 15 residues. The ends lost 4 bases at V and 2 bases at J; junction bases unmatched: 1. Germline CDR1 and CDR2: SGHTA and FQGNSA. CDR3 protein: CASSSGQGATDTQYF. The DNA of the CDR3 is TGTGCCAGCAGCTCGGGACAGGGGGCCACAGATACGCAGTATTTT.

CDR3 in amino acids: CASSLRTAEQYF. The CDR3, as DNA: TGTGCCAGCAGCTTACGGACAGCCGAGCAGTACTTC. The genes are TRBV7-9 and TRBJ2-7, with TRBD1 as a possible D gene (6 bases). CDR3 length: 12 amino acids. V was clipped by 2 bases and J by 6 bases, with 8 bases between them. Germline V gives CDR1 SEHNR, CDR2 FQNEAQ (reference sequence).

The gene calls are TRBV18 and TRBJ1-3, with D unclear. CDR1 is KGHSH, CDR2 LQKENI, per germline. V dropped 3 bases and J dropped 0 bases, with 6 bases sitting between them. This CDR3 has 14 residues. The CDR3 sequence: CASSPYSSGNTIYF. The CDR3 region has the DNA TGTGCCAGCTCACCGTATAGCTCTGGAAACACCATATATTTT.

This sequence joins TRBV19 and TRBJ1-1; D gene unclear. Germline V gene lookup returns CDR1 LNHDA and CDR2 SQIVND (reference sequence). Between the trimmed V and J ends, which lost 8 bases and 4 bases, there was a span of 5 bases. The CDR3 is made up of 10 amino acids. The CDR3 reads CASGSTEAFF. Here the CDR3 DNA reads TGTGCCAGTGGGTCCACTGAAGCTTTCTTT.

V is TRBV9 and J is TRBJ1-5; D gene unclear. Germline lookup yields CDR1 SGDLS and CDR2 YYNGEE. V gave up 0 bases and J gave up 3 bases, with 4 bases separating them. This CDR3 is 13 amino acids long. DNA of the CDR3: TGTGCCAGCAGCGTAGGATACAATCAGCCCCAGCATTTT. Its protein is CASSVGYNQPQHF. The full variable domain, its missing parts supplied by reference TRBV9 and TRBJ1-5, is DSGVTQTPKHLITATGQRVTLRCSPRSGDLSVYWYQQSLDQGLQFLIQYYNGEERAKGNILERFSAQQFPDLHSELNLSSLELGDSALYFCASSVGYNQPQHFGDGTRLSIL.

This clone was counted a single time. The V call is TRBV9, the J call TRBJ2-1, with 7 bases that match TRBD1. This CDR3 region has 15 residues. Losses at the gene ends were 0 bases for V and 7 bases for J; bases not matched to a gene: 7. Germline V CDR1 and CDR2: SGDLS, YYNGEE. The CDR3 region is CASSVEGAVDNEQFF. DNA of the CDR3: TGTGCCAGCAGCGTAGAGGGGGCGGTCGATAATGAGCAGTTCTTC.

As regards this clone: The junction differs from germline at one of its ends, possibly a read error. This rearrangement joins TRBV27 to TRBJ1-2; D uncertain. CDR1 and CDR2 (germline): MNHEY, SMNVEV (reference sequence). This CDR3 spans 15 amino acids. The CDR3, as DNA: TGTGCCAGCAGGTTATGGGGAACGGCTAACTATGGCTACACCTTC. Translating gives CASRLWGTANYGYTF.

The V and J genes are TRBV29-1 and TRBJ2-3; a possible D gene is TRBD1 (6 bases). Germline CDR1 SQVTM, CDR2 ANQGSEA. The CDR3 has 12 amino acids. V lost 3 bases and J 8 bases, leaving 12 bases between the germline ends. The CDR3 loop reads CSVEAPRGTQYF. CDR3 nucleotides: TGCAGCGTTGAGGCCCCCAGGGGTACGCAGTATTTT.

The chain couples TRBV2 to TRBJ1-3; 9 bases are a match to TRBD1. V shed 6 bases and J 2 bases; nucleotides not matched to a gene: 5. The CDR3 sequence is 15 residues long. CDR1 is SNHLY and CDR2 is FYNNEI in the germline V gene. Here the CDR3 reads CASSARTGAGNTIYF. The DNA of the CDR3 is TGTGCCAGCAGCGCTAGGACAGGGGCTGGAAACACCATATATTTT.

The chain has TRBV5-1 and TRBJ2-3; tentative D call: TRBD1 (5 bases). Germline CDR1 SGHRS, CDR2 YFSETQ. This CDR3 contains 14 residues. The germline V and J ends were trimmed by 0 bases and 6 bases, with 11 bases remaining between them. CDR3 coding DNA: TGCGCCAGCAGCTTGGAACAGGACATTGATACGCAGTATTTT. Its protein is CASSLEQDIDTQYF.

This clone was found once. The chain is built from TRBV11-2 and TRBJ2-3; perhaps TRBD1 as D (6 bases). Trimming removed 3 bases from V and 4 bases from J, with 20 bases in between. CDR3 length: 17 amino acids. Germline loops: CDR1 SGHAT, CDR2 FQNNGV. The DNA of the CDR3 is TGTGCCAGCAGCTTTTCCGTCGGGCAGGGGATCGCAGATACGCAGTATTTT. This translates into CASSFSVGQGIADTQYF.

This chain links TRBV11-3 with TRBJ2-1, with D possibly TRBD2 on 6 matching bases. Germline V gene data show CDR1 as SGHNT and CDR2 as YENEEA. This CDR3 is 12 amino acids long. V shed 3 bases and J shed 7 bases, with 7 bases lying between them. CDR3 loop: CASSFGGNEQFF. In DNA form, the CDR3 reads TGTGCCAGCAGCTTTGGGGGGAATGAGCAGTTCTTC.

The CDR3, as DNA: TGTGCCACCAGCAGCAACCGCCGGGGGCCTAACTATGGCTACACCTTC. Translation gives CATSSNRRGPNYGYTF. V is TRBV15 and J is TRBJ1-2; TRBD1 is a possible D gene (6 bases). Looked up from germline, CDR1 is LNHNV and CDR2 is YYDKDF (reference sequence). V was pared by 3 bases and J by 0 bases, with 14 bases between. The CDR3 spans 16 residues.

This sequence joins TRBV28 and TRBJ2-3; possible D gene TRBD1, 6 bases. Deletions cut 6 bases from V and 2 bases from J, with 12 bases between. CDR3 length equals 14 residues. Germline V gene sequence: CDR1 MDHEN, CDR2 SYDVKM. The CDR3 DNA sequence: TGTGCCAGCAGCTCGACAGGTCACACAGATACGCAGTATTTT. It is translated as CASSSTGHTDTQYF. Variable domain in full (rest from reference TRBV28 and TRBJ2-3): DVKVTQSSRYLVKRTGEKVFLECVQDMDHENMFWYRQDPGLGLRLIYFSYDVKMKEKGDIPEGYSVSREKKERFSLILESASTNQTSMYLCASSSTGHTDTQYFGPGTRLTVL.

The V and J genes are TRBV11-2 and TRBJ2-7; D uncertain. Germline CDR1 SGHAT, CDR2 FQNNGV. The ends were cut back, 4 bases at V and 6 bases at J, with 16 bases in the middle. The CDR3 is made up of 14 amino acids. CDR3 sequence (DNA): TGTGCCAGCAGCTCAAATCTATTCAGAGGCGAGCAGTACTTC. This encodes CASSSNLFRGEQYF.

This rearrangement joins TRBV11-2 to TRBJ2-7; D call uncertain. Germline-derived CDR1 and CDR2 are SGHAT and FQNNGV. This CDR3 contains 13 residues. V was trimmed by 6 bases and J by 3 bases, leaving 12 bases between them. This chain's CDR3 is CASRSTSYYEQYF. As DNA, the CDR3 is TGTGCCAGCAGGTCGACAAGTTACTACGAGCAGTACTTC. The complete variable domain, with remaining parts taken from reference TRBV11-2 and TRBJ2-7, reads EAGVAQSPRYKIIEKRQSVAFWCNPISGHATLYWYQQILGQGPKLLIQFQNNGVVDDSQLPKDRFSAERLKGVDSTLKIQPAKLEDSAVYLCASRSTSYYEQYFGPGTRLTVT.

The chain has TRBV24-1 and TRBJ2-1; unclear D gene. Germline V gene sequence: CDR1 KGHDR, CDR2 SFDVKD. The CDR3 consists of 13 residues. Trimming pared 4 bases from V and 4 bases from J, leaving 7 bases between. The CDR3 loop is CATSDGFYNEQFF. The CDR3, as DNA: TGTGCCACCAGTGACGGCTTTTACAATGAGCAGTTCTTC.

The chain joins TRBV29-1 to TRBJ1-3; TRBD1 is a possible D gene (6 bases). CDR1 is SQVTM, CDR2 ANQGSEA, per germline. V dropped 6 bases and J dropped 3 bases, with 12 bases sitting between them. CDR3 length equals 13 residues. The CDR3 bases are TGCAGCGTCCAGGGGAGCTTTGGAAACACCATATATTTT. Protein product: CSVQGSFGNTIYF.

The chain couples TRBV19 to TRBJ1-3, with TRBD1 matching 8 bases. Germline-derived CDR1 and CDR2 are LNHDA and SQIVND (reference sequence). CDR3 size: 14 residues. Unmatched junction bases numbered 3, after V lost 6 bases and J lost 2 bases. The CDR3, as DNA: TGTGCCAGTAGACCGGGACAGGCTGGAAACACCATATATTTT. It encodes CASRPGQAGNTIYF. The complete variable domain, with remaining parts taken from reference TRBV19 and TRBJ1-3, reads DGGITQSPKYLFRKEGQNVTLSCEQNLNHDAMYWYRQDPGQGLRLIYYSQIVNDFQKGDIAEGYSVSREKKESFPLTVTSAQKNPTAFYLCASRPGQAGNTIYFGEGSWLTVV.

The chain links TRBV9 to TRBJ1-5; D is possibly TRBD1 (5 bases). The CDR3 totals 16 residues. With 0 bases removed from V and 7 bases from J, the gap between germline ends came to 17 bases. Looked up from germline, CDR1 is SGDLS and CDR2 is YYNGEE. As DNA, the CDR3 is TGTGCCAGCAGCGTAGGGGACGGATCCCTTGGCCAGCCCCAGCATTTT. It yields the protein CASSVGDGSLGQPQHF.

The chain recombines TRBV11-3 with TRBJ2-7; 8 nucleotides agree with TRBD1. Per the germline V gene, CDR1 is SGHNT and CDR2 is YENEEA. The CDR3 spans 13 residues. Trimming cost V 1 base and J 9 bases; bases outside gene matches: 5. The CDR3 spells CASSLGGQGVQYF. The CDR3 nucleotides read TGTGCCAGCAGCTTAGGCGGACAGGGTGTGCAGTACTTC.

The count of this clone is one. This chain uses TRBV21-1 with TRBJ2-7; the D segment call TRBD2 is taken from the table without a DNA check. TRBV21-1 is a recognized pseudogene. This CDR3 has 14 residues. The CDR3 protein is CASSKASGSYEQYF. The DNA for the CDR3 is TGTGCCAGCAGTAAGGCTAGCGGGAGCTACGAGCAGTACTTC.

V gene TRBV7-9 combines with J gene TRBJ2-2, with D uncertain. The CDR3 totals 14 residues. Germline V gene sequence: CDR1 SEHNR, CDR2 FQNEAQ (reference sequence). V lost 5 bases to trimming and J lost 7 bases, with 14 bases between them. For the CDR3, the DNA is TGTGCCAGCAGCCTGACCACATACGGCGGGGAGCTGTTTTTT. Its translation is CASSLTTYGGELFF.

The V call is TRBV12-3 or TRBV12-4, the J call TRBJ1-2; D ambiguous. This CDR3 has 13 amino acids. The V end was cut by 0 bases, the J end by 8 bases, with 10 bases between. In nucleotides, the CDR3 is TGTGCCAGCAGTTTAGCACCCGATGGAGGCTACACCTTC. It yields the protein CASSLAPDGGYTF.

In this sample, this clone turned up once. This same CDR3 is encoded by further DNA sequences in the sample. The J gene is TRBJ1-5, the V gene TRBV12-3 or TRBV12-4; 7 bases map to TRBD1. The trim removed 6 bases at V and 4 bases at J, leaving 3 bases unmatched. This CDR3 has 13 amino acids. CDR3 loop: CASRGQSNQPQHF. Here the CDR3 DNA reads TGTGCCAGCAGGGGACAGTCTAATCAGCCCCAGCATTTT.

This clone has more than one count but fewer than ten. This chain connects TRBV6-2 or TRBV6-3 to TRBJ1-1; D is ambiguous. Trimming stripped 5 bases from V and 2 bases from J, with 3 bases between. CDR1 is MNHEY, CDR2 SVGEGT, per germline. The CDR3 is made up of 11 amino acids. The CDR3 sequence is CASSRNTEAFF. The CDR3 DNA reads TGTGCCAGCAGTCGAAACACTGAAGCTTTCTTT.